Listed below are T cell receptor beta chains from one sample, sequenced in a study of T cell responses to AZD1222 COVID-19 vaccine. Assay used: immunoSEQ multiplex PCR; TCRdb lists only in-frame clones, some missing. The data contain about 140,000 clones, 85% to 95% of them singletons. Sequencing used peripheral blood, obtained after recovery from COVID-19. The receptors derive from an adult who had recovered from COVID-19. The CDR3 runs from the conserved cysteine through the conserved F or W. D genes are given only for firm matches. Size values are once, few and many counts, or a class for expanded clones, and some rows have none.

abundance,j_gene,d_gene,v_gene,CDR3nt,CDR3aa
.,TRBJ1-1,.,TRBV3-1/TRBV3-2,TGTGCCAGCAGCCTAACAGCCACTGAAGCTTTCTTT,CASSLTATEAFF
once,TRBJ1-5,.,TRBV10-3,TGTGCCATCAGTGAACAGTCGTATAGCAATCAGCCCCAGCATTTT,CAISEQSYSNQPQHF
.,TRBJ1-6,.,TRBV6-5,TGTGCCAGCAGTATTCTAAAAGACCAAGTCCTCCACTTT,CASSILKDQVLHF
.,TRBJ2-2,TRBD2,TRBV4-1,TGCGCCAGCAGCCACCCCGGACTAGCGGGAGAAAAAAACACCGGGGAGCTGTTTTTT,CASSHPGLAGEKNTGELFF
.,TRBJ2-1,TRBD2,TRBV29-1,TGCAGCGCCCTAGCGGGAGCCGGGGGTGAGCAGTTCTTC,CSALAGAGGEQFF
once,TRBJ2-2,TRBD2,TRBV29-1,TGCAGCGCTAGACTAGCGGGGGGACGGACCGGGGAGCTGTTTTTT,CSARLAGGRTGELFF
.,TRBJ2-1,TRBD2,TRBV5-1,TGCGCCAGCAGCTTGGCCGGGACTAGCGGGAATGAGCAGTTCTTC,CASSLAGTSGNEQFF
.,TRBJ1-5,.,TRBV24-1,TGTGCCACCAGCCTCAGGGGCAATCAGCCCCAGCATTTT,CATSLRGNQPQHF
.,TRBJ1-6,.,TRBV9,TGTGCCAGCAGCGCCAGATTACCGGACAGCTCTTCACCCCTCCACTTT,CASSARLPDSSSPLHF
once,TRBJ2-1,.,TRBV11-2,TGTGCCAGCAGCTCTGATAGCGCTATAGGCAATGAGCAGTTCTTC,CASSSDSAIGNEQFF